One sample yielded the 7 T cell receptor beta chains listed below, sequenced in a study of shared clonotypes between healthy human individuals. Generated by immunoSEQ multiplex PCR, the TCRdb table keeps only in-frame clones and is missing some. In the table there are approximately 530,000 clones, 95% to 96% of which are singletons. The source material was naive CD4+ T cells sorted from blood. Subset in this sample: CD45RA+ positively selected. The receptors here all came from a woman in her 30s in good health.

The chain couples TRBV29-1 to TRBJ2-3, with D perhaps matching TRBD2 (6 bases). Trimming took 2 bases from V and 1 from J, leaving 10 bases between them. This CDR3 comprises 14 residues. Germline-derived CDR1 and CDR2 are SQVTM and ANQGSEA. CDR3 bases: TGCAGCGTTGAACGGGGGTCAGGCACAGATACGCAGTATTTT. This gives the protein CSVERGSGTDTQYF.

The CDR3 DNA follows: TGTGCCAGCAGGAGACTAGCGGGTGTCTCCTACAATGAGCAGTTCTTC. This encodes CASRRLAGVSYNEQFF. The V call is TRBV2, the J call TRBJ2-1, with 10 nucleotides matching TRBD2. Germline CDR1 reads SNHLY; CDR2 reads FYNNEI. The CDR3 runs to 16 residues. Unmatched junction bases numbered 5, after V lost 6 bases and J lost 0 bases.

The V gene is TRBV2, the J gene TRBJ1-2, with 7 nucleotides matching TRBD1. This CDR3 has 12 residues. Trimming removed 8 bases from V and 6 bases from J; junction bases left unmatched: 6. Germline V lookup: CDR1 SNHLY, CDR2 FYNNEI. In nucleotides, the CDR3 is TGTGCCAGCTTTAGGGGGCCGGATGGCTACACCTTC. Amino acid sequence: CASFRGPDGYTF.

The V and J genes are TRBV7-9 and TRBJ2-1; possible D gene TRBD2, 5 bases. This CDR3 contains 15 residues. Germline-derived CDR1 and CDR2 are SEHNR and FQNEAQ (reference sequence). V lost 3 bases, J lost 5 bases, and 14 bases lay in between. CDR3 nucleotide sequence: TGTGCCAGCAGCTTGTGGGGAGCCGGTAACAATGAGCAGTTCTTC. This translates into CASSLWGAGNNEQFF. The whole variable domain, remainder taken from reference TRBV7-9 and TRBJ2-1, is DTGVSQNPRHKITKRGQNVTFRCDPISEHNRLYWYRQTLGQGPEFLTYFQNEAQLEKSRLLSDRFSAERPKGSFSTLEIQRTEQGDSAMYLCASSLWGAGNNEQFFGPGTRLTVL.

The chain employs TRBV28 and TRBJ2-1; 9 bases align to TRBD1. With 2 bases clipped from V and 6 bases from J, the junction kept 8 bases outside the gene matches. Germline V gene data show CDR1 as MDHEN and CDR2 as SYDVKM. This CDR3 comprises 16 residues. The CDR3 coding sequence is TGTGCCAGCAGTTTACCGTTGACAGGGGGTCGCAATGAGCAGTTCTTC. Residues: CASSLPLTGGRNEQFF. Filled out from reference TRBV28 and TRBJ2-1, the complete variable domain reads DVKVTQSSRYLVKRTGEKVFLECVQDMDHENMFWYRQDPGLGLRLIYFSYDVKMKEKGDIPEGYSVSREKKERFSLILESASTNQTSMYLCASSLPLTGGRNEQFFGPGTRLTVL.

V is TRBV9 and J is TRBJ1-2; D is ambiguous. CDR3 length: 12 residues. Germline V gene lookup returns CDR1 SGDLS and CDR2 YYNGEE. The germline V and J ends were trimmed by 2 bases and 4 bases, with 6 bases remaining between them. CDR3 nucleotides: TGTGCCAGCAGCGTCGACACCTATGGCTACACCTTC. Translating gives CASSVDTYGYTF.

The V call is TRBV9, the J call TRBJ1-4; 10 positions match TRBD1. CDR1 and CDR2 from the germline V gene are SGDLS and YYNGEE. The CDR3 is 16 amino acids. Trimming at V came to 4 bases and at J to 9 bases, leaving 12 bases not matched to a gene. The CDR3: CASSLSPGQGRQKLFF. Written as DNA, the CDR3 is TGTGCCAGCAGCCTTAGCCCGGGACAGGGGAGACAAAAACTGTTTTTT. The variable domain in full, with the rest retrieved from reference TRBV9 and TRBJ1-4, is DSGVTQTPKHLITATGQRVTLRCSPRSGDLSVYWYQQSLDQGLQFLIQYYNGEERAKGNILERFSAQQFPDLHSELNLSSLELGDSALYFCASSLSPGQGRQKLFFGSGTQLSVL.